The source of this T cell receptor beta chain is a study of blood T cell repertoires in COVID-19. Study at large: Acute and convalescent COVID-19 specimens originated in the United States, Italy and Spain. PBMCs, B-cell-depleted T cells, or T cells were the source of the cDNA or gDNA that made up the material.

The J segment lost 10 bases and the V segment lost 0 bases, leaving 9 bases of the junction unmatched. This CDR3 is built from 16 residues. Germline assignment: CDR1 LGHNA and CDR2 YNFKEQ. The method was immunoSEQ multiplex PCR; TCRdb's version includes in-frame clones alone and lacks a portion of them. Of roughly 220,000 clones in the sample, about 85% are singletons; the top ten hold approximately 20%. Source material: peripheral blood. The rearrangement joins TRBV4-2 to TRBJ1-6; TRBD1 matches at 7 bases. The receptor comes from a man aged 30 to 39 with active or convalescent COVID-19. The CDR3 DNA follows: TGTGCCAGCAGCCAAGATGCCGGGACAGTATACTCACCCCTCCACTTT. Its protein product is CASSQDAGTVYSPLHF.